These T cell receptor beta chains were read from a single sample in a study of T cell changes during pregnancy in multiple sclerosis. This table comes from immunoSEQ multiplex PCR, and its TCRdb copy is limited to in-frame clones, with some not included. This table holds some 70,000 clones, around nine tenths found once. Sequencing used CD8+ T cells from peripheral blood mononuclear cells, obtained before pregnancy. These receptors came from a female donor with multiple sclerosis, enrolled in a pregnancy study. CDR3s include the opening cysteine and the closing phenylalanine or tryptophan. D genes are given only for firm matches.

>TRBV7-9|TRBJ1-1|-
CASSAEPNTEAFF
>TRBV7-9|TRBJ1-5|TRBD1
CASSPDREGNQPQHF
>TRBV2|TRBJ2-5|-
CATGKVLGETQYF
>TRBV15|TRBJ1-2|-
CATSRDLQAGGGGYTF
>TRBV9|TRBJ2-2|TRBD2
CASSGSGTSVTGELFF
>TRBV27|TRBJ2-3|-
CASSNRDTTDTQYF
>TRBV4-1|TRBJ2-7|-
CASSQAVSFYEQYF
>TRBV6-1|TRBJ2-1|-
CASTATGRSRNEQFF
>TRBV9|TRBJ1-5|-
CASSVGGGGQPQHF
>TRBV5-6|TRBJ2-3|TRBD2
CASTEGLAGGDTQYF
>TRBV11-2|TRBJ1-5|TRBD1
CASSLVQGYQPQHF
>TRBV29-1|TRBJ2-7|TRBD2
CSVELRASGKYEQYF
>TRBV7-9|TRBJ2-5|TRBD1
CASSSLWGDRDETQYF
>TRBV5-6|TRBJ2-1|TRBD1
CASSNPGTAYERFF
>TRBV19|TRBJ1-2|TRBD1
CASSRKTSRDRRDYGYTF